The 21 T cell receptor beta chains listed next were all sequenced from one sample in a study of T cells after yellow fever vaccination. Via MiXCR, TCRdb re-called the 5' RACE reads, giving one row per CDR3 protein. The sample lists roughly 500,000 distinct CDR3 sequences, less than 20% occurring once. Here the sequenced sample was PBMCs, taken 15 days after the yellow fever booster vaccination. The receptor set was obtained from a man aged 25-40 years who received the YFV17D yellow fever vaccine.

The chain recombines TRBV7-2 with TRBJ1-1; D possibly corresponds to TRBD1 (5 bases). The V end lost 5 bases, the J end lost 0 bases, and 16 bases lay between the germline ends. CDR3 length: 16 amino acids. The germline gives CDR1 SGHTA, CDR2 FQGNSA. The CDR3 is CASSPRGAPLNTEAFF. CDR3 sequence (DNA): TGTGCCAGCAGCCCCCGCGGGGCCCCCTTGAACACTGAAGCTTTCTTT.

This clonotype was seen a few times. The gene calls are TRBV12-3 or TRBV12-4 and TRBJ2-1; 11 nucleotides line up with TRBD2. There are 17 residues in the CDR3. Unmatched junction bases numbered 14, after V lost 6 bases and J lost 7 bases. CDR3 sequence (DNA): TGTGCCAGCAGGCGCCTAGCGGGAGGTACCCTTTGGAATGAGCAGTTCTTC. Protein: CASRRLAGGTLWNEQFF.

The chain joins TRBV20-1 to TRBJ2-3; no firm D call. This CDR3 contains 16 residues. The ends were cut back, 3 bases at V and 8 bases at J, with 24 bases in the middle. From germline, CDR1 is DFQATT and CDR2 SNEGSKA (reference sequence). The CDR3 loop is CSASPPAARWGGTQYF. The CDR3 region has the DNA TGCAGTGCTAGCCCCCCCGCGGCGCGTTGGGGTGGTACGCAGTATTTT.

The V call is TRBV27, the J call TRBJ2-5; 10 bases agree with TRBD1. V trimming: 6 bases; J trimming: 5 bases; junction bases outside the gene matches: 9. The CDR3 is 15 residues long. Germline-derived CDR1 and CDR2 are MNHEY and SMNVEV (reference sequence). Here the CDR3 reads CASSQTGQGHETQYF. The CDR3 region has the DNA TGTGCCAGCAGCCAAACGGGACAGGGGCACGAGACCCAGTACTTC.

The chain combines TRBV4-1 with TRBJ2-3; TRBD1 might be the D (5 bases). With 4 bases removed from V and 1 base from J, the gap between germline ends came to 18 bases. The CDR3 contains 17 residues. Germline CDR1 and CDR2: MGHRA and YSYEKL. The CDR3 DNA reads TGCGCCAGCAGCCCCCGTGACAGCCACCCTCGCACAGATACGCAGTATTTT. This gives the protein CASSPRDSHPRTDTQYF.

The chain couples TRBV7-2 to TRBJ1-1; no reliable D call. The length of the CDR3 is 12 residues. Per germline, CDR1 SGHTA and CDR2 FQGNSA. Deletions cut 5 bases from V and 3 bases from J, with 7 bases between. CDR3 protein: CASSRRDTEAFF. The CDR3 DNA reads TGTGCCAGCAGCCGTAGGGACACTGAAGCTTTCTTT.

This clonotype was seen only a few times. The rearrangement joins TRBV4-3 to TRBJ1-4; D is unresolved. This CDR3 is built from 15 residues. The germline V gene has CDR1 LGHNA and CDR2 YSLEER. The V end lost 2 bases, the J end lost 2 bases, and 9 bases lay between the germline ends. The CDR3 here is CASSQTTVTNEKLFF. The DNA of the CDR3 is TGCGCCAGCAGCCAAACTACTGTCACTAATGAAAAACTGTTTTTT.

This clonotype turned up a few times. For the CDR3, the DNA is TGTGCCACCAGTGATCCGGGGACTAGCGGATACGAGCAGTACTTC. Encoded protein: CATSDPGTSGYEQYF. The V and J genes are TRBV24-1 and TRBJ2-7; 11 nucleotides match TRBD2. Germline V gives CDR1 KGHDR, CDR2 SFDVKD. With 3 bases clipped from V and 4 bases from J, the junction kept 4 bases outside the gene matches. The CDR3 runs 15 residues.

J is TRBJ2-3 and V is TRBV12-3 or TRBV12-4; a possible D gene is TRBD2 (6 bases). V lost 6 bases, J lost 6 bases, and 22 bases lay in between. The CDR3 is made up of 16 amino acids. CDR3 bases: TGTGCCAGCAGATCCCCTAGGACGGGAGTGGGTGATACGCAGTATTTT. Residues: CASRSPRTGVGDTQYF.

The V and J genes are TRBV15 and TRBJ2-2; D possibly corresponds to TRBD1 (5 bases). The CDR3 consists of 14 residues. Germline V gene data show CDR1 as LNHNV and CDR2 as YYDKDF (reference sequence). V was shortened by 4 bases and J by 5 bases, with 11 bases between the two germline ends. The CDR3 loop is CATSKARVTGELFF. The CDR3 DNA reads TGTGCCACCAGCAAAGCCAGGGTTACCGGGGAGCTGTTTTTT.

This clonotype showed up just a few times. The CDR3 spells CASSPRPPDTQYF. DNA of the CDR3: TGCGCCAGCAGCCCTAGACCTCCCGATACGCAGTATTTT. The rearrangement uses TRBV5-1 and TRBJ2-3, with D unresolved. Trimming pared 4 bases from V and 6 bases from J, leaving 12 bases between. The CDR3 length is 13 residues. CDR1 is SGHRS and CDR2 is YFSETQ in the germline V gene.

This chain connects TRBV7-2 to TRBJ2-3; the match to TRBD2 covers 9 bases. V lost 4 bases to trimming and J lost 5 bases; unmatched junction nucleotides: 7. Per germline, CDR1 SGHTA and CDR2 FQGNSA. This CDR3 has 15 residues. CDR3 sequence reads: CASSSVAGVVDTQYF. The CDR3 nucleotides are TGTGCCAGCAGCTCTGTAGCGGGAGTGGTAGATACGCAGTATTTT.

V and J are TRBV29-1 and TRBJ2-5, with D possibly being TRBD2 (6 bases). The CDR3 sequence is 14 residues long. V gave up 6 bases and J gave up 5 bases, with 19 bases separating them. The germline V gene has CDR1 SQVTM and CDR2 ANQGSEA. This CDR3 reads CSVKLGPGGETQYF. The CDR3 nucleotides are TGCAGCGTAAAACTTGGCCCCGGAGGGGAGACCCAGTACTTC.

This clonotype was observed a handful of times. This sequence joins TRBV11-2 and TRBJ2-1, with D maybe TRBD2 (6 bases). Trimming left V 0 bases short and J 9 bases short, with 15 bases between. This CDR3 contains 15 residues. CDR1 is SGHAT and CDR2 is FQNNGV in the germline V gene. The CDR3: CASSLDPGAWSEQFF. DNA of the CDR3: TGTGCCAGCAGCTTAGATCCGGGAGCGTGGAGTGAGCAGTTCTTC.

The chain links TRBV12-3 or TRBV12-4 to TRBJ1-1; D not resolved. V was clipped by 6 bases and J by 10 bases, with 15 bases between them. CDR3 size: 12 residues. The CDR3 is CASSLPGSGAFF. The CDR3 region has the DNA TGTGCCAGCAGCCTGCCCGGGAGTGGAGCTTTCTTT.

In this sample, this clonotype turned up a few times. The J gene is TRBJ2-7, the V gene TRBV7-9; D not resolved. The CDR3 loop spans 12 amino acids. The V end lost 7 bases, the J end lost 2 bases, and 9 bases lay between the germline ends. CDR1 is SEHNR and CDR2 is FQNEAQ in the germline V gene (reference sequence). CDR3 amino acids: CASTIGTYEQYF. For the CDR3, the DNA is TGTGCCAGCACCATTGGGACCTACGAGCAGTACTTC.

A few counts support this clonotype. This sequence joins TRBV9 and TRBJ2-1, with TRBD2 identical over 12 bases. The CDR3 runs 17 residues. The germline CDR1 and CDR2 sequences are SGDLS and YYNGEE. J gave up 5 bases and V 4 bases, and 10 bases lay outside the gene matches. The CDR3: CASSPAPTSGSHNEQFF. DNA for the CDR3: TGTGCCAGCAGCCCCGCCCCGACTAGCGGGAGCCACAATGAGCAGTTCTTC.

The gene calls are TRBV7-6 and TRBJ2-1, with TRBD2 identical over 9 bases. The CDR3 covers 15 residues. Germline CDR1 is SGHVS and CDR2 is FNYEAQ. Losses at the gene ends were 7 bases for V and 6 bases for J; bases not matched to a gene: 10. The CDR3 DNA follows: TGTGCCAGCAAACTACAAGCGGGGGGAGTCAATGAGCAGTTCTTC. It encodes CASKLQAGGVNEQFF.

J is TRBJ2-3 and V is TRBV7-2; no clear D gene. Between the trimmed V and J ends, which lost 4 bases and 0 bases, there was a span of 14 bases. The germline gives CDR1 SGHTA, CDR2 FQGNSA. This CDR3 comprises 16 residues. CDR3 protein: CASSSWERQSTDTQYF. DNA of the CDR3: TGTGCCAGCAGCTCCTGGGAACGTCAGAGCACAGATACGCAGTATTTT.

The CDR3 is CASSSDGTQGSIQYF. CDR3 coding DNA: TGTGCCAGCAGCTCGGACGGGACACAAGGGTCCATTCAGTACTTC. The chain has TRBV5-4 and TRBJ2-4; tentative D call: TRBD1 (6 bases). CDR1 and CDR2 (germline): SGHNT, YYREEE (reference sequence). There are 15 residues in the CDR3. V was clipped by 3 bases and J by 9 bases, with 19 bases between them.

This clonotype was found a few times. The chain employs TRBV11-2 and TRBJ2-7; 8 bases are shared with TRBD1. Germline V gene sequence: CDR1 SGHAT, CDR2 FQNNGV. The CDR3 is made up of 15 amino acids. The ends lost 5 bases at V and 3 bases at J; junction bases unmatched: 9. The CDR3 here is CASSLMTGANYEQYF. The CDR3 nucleotides are TGTGCCAGCAGCCTCATGACAGGGGCAAACTACGAGCAGTACTTC.